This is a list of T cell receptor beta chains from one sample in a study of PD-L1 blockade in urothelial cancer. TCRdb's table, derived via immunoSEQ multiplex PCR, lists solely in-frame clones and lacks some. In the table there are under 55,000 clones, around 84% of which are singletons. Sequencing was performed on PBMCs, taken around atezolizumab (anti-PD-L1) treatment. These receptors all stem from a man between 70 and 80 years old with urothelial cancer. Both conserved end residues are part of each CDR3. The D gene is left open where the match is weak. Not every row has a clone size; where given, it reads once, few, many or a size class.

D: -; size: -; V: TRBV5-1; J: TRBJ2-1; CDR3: CATGPGTLSYNEQFF; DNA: TGCGCCACCGGCCCTGGGACTCTCTCCTACAATGAGCAGTTCTTC
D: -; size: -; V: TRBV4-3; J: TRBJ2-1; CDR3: CASSQAGSSDNEQFF; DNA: TGCGCCAGCAGCCAAGCCGGCTCCAGCGACAATGAGCAGTTCTTC
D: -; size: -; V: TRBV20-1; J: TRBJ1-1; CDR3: CSASVNTEAFF; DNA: TGCAGTGCTTCAGTGAACACTGAAGCTTTCTTT
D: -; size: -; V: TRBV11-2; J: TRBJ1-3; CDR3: CASSLVGPTEDTIYF; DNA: TGTGCCAGCAGCTTGGTAGGCCCCACCGAGGACACCATATATTTT
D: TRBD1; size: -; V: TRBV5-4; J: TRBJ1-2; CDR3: CASSFNRGLGANYGYTF; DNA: TGTGCCAGCAGCTTTAACAGGGGGCTAGGAGCTAACTATGGCTACACCTTC
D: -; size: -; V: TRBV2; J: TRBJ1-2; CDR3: CASSETALGDGYTF; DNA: TGTGCCAGCAGTGAAACGGCGCTAGGGGATGGCTACACCTTC
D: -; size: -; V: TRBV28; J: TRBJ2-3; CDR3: CASSPRSLGVVPLTSGTDTQYF; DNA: TGTGCCAGCAGCCCCCGCTCCCTAGGAGTGGTCCCCCTAACATCCGGCACAGATACGCAGTATTTT
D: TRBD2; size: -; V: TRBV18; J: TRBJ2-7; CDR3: CASSRQTGTSGSWVYEQYF; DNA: TGTGCCAGCTCACGACAAACCGGGACTAGCGGGAGTTGGGTCTACGAGCAGTACTTC
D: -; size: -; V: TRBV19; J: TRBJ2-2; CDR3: CASSITGGARELFF; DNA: TGTGCCAGTAGTATTACAGGGGGGGCCCGGGAGCTGTTTTTT
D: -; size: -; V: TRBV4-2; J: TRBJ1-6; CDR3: CASSQDQGQRALHF; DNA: TGTGCCAGCAGCCAAGATCAAGGCCAGAGGGCCCTCCACTTT
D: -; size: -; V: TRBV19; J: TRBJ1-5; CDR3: CASSPYSSNQPQHF; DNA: TGTGCCAGTAGTCCTTACAGTAGCAATCAGCCCCAGCATTTT
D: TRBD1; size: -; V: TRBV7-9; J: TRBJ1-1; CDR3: CASSPVSGQGPNTEAFF; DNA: TGTGCCAGCAGCCCGGTTTCCGGACAGGGACCAAACACTGAAGCTTTCTTT
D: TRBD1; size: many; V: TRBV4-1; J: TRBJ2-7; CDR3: CASSQALQGEALRQYF; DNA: TGCGCCAGCAGCCAAGCCTTACAGGGGGAGGCTTTAAGGCAGTACTTC
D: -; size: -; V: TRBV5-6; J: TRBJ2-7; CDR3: CASSPRQISYEQYF; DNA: TGTGCCAGCAGCCCCAGACAGATCTCCTACGAGCAGTACTTC
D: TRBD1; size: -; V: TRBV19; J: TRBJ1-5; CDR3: CASSLEQGVQPQHF; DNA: TGTGCCAGTAGTTTGGAACAGGGGGTTCAGCCCCAGCATTTT
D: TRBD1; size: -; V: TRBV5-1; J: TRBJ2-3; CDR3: CASSRDREADTQYF; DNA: TGCGCCAGCAGCCGGGACAGGGAAGCAGATACGCAGTATTTT
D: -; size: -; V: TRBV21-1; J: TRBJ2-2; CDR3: CASSLLRGLFANTGELFF; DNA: TGTGCCAGCAGCCTCCTAAGGGGACTGTTCGCGAACACCGGGGAGCTGTTTTTT
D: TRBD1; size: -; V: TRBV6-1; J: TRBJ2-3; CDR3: CASSQRHRGDTQYF; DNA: TGTGCCAGCAGCCAACGCCACAGGGGAGATACGCAGTATTTT
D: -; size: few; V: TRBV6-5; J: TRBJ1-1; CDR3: CASRTSLDLNTEAFF; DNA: TGTGCCAGCAGAACTAGTCTGGATCTGAACACTGAAGCTTTCTTT
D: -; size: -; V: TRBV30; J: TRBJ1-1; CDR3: CAWSPDRNTEAFF; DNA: TGTGCCTGGAGTCCTGACAGGAACACTGAAGCTTTCTTT
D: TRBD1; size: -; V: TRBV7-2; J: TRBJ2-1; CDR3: CASSLERMAGGQDEQFF; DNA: TGTGCCAGCAGCTTAGAGAGAATGGCAGGGGGCCAGGATGAGCAGTTCTTC
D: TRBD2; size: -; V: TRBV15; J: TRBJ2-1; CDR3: CATSRDPVASGGNNEQFF; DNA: TGTGCCACCAGCAGAGATCCAGTGGCGAGCGGGGGGAACAATGAGCAGTTCTTC
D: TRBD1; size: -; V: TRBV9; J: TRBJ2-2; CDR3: CASSSTTGSTGELFF; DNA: TGTGCCAGCAGCTCGACGACAGGGAGCACCGGGGAGCTGTTTTTT
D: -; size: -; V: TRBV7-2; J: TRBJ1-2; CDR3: CASSPFSANYGYTF; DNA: TGTGCCAGCAGCCCCTTCTCAGCTAACTATGGCTACACCTTC
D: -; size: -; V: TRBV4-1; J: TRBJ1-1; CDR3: CASSRQANMNTEAFF; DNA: TGCGCCAGCAGCCGACAGGCTAACATGAACACTGAAGCTTTCTTT
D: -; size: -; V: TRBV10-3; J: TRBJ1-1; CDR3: CAISERGYTEAFF; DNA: TGTGCCATCAGTGAGCGGGGGTACACTGAAGCTTTCTTT
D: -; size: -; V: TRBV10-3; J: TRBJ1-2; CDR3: CAITGLTNYGYTF; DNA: TGTGCCATCACGGGACTGACTAACTATGGCTACACCTTC
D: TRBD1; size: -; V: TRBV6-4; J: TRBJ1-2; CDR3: CASSPGQVANYGYTF; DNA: TGTGCCAGCAGTCCGGGACAGGTTGCTAACTATGGCTACACCTTC
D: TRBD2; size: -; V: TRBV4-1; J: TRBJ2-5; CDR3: CASSQDLRERETQYF; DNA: TGCGCCAGCAGCCAAGATTTGCGGGAGAGAGAGACCCAGTACTTC
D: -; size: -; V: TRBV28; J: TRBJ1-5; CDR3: CASSLGITSNQPQHF; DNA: TGTGCCAGCAGCCTCGGGATTACTAGCAATCAGCCCCAGCATTTT